The present T cell receptor beta chain was sequenced within a study of blood T cells in healthy people across ages. A second 7 to 11 cycle PCR used barcoded and J-beta primers. From the 5' RACE reads, TCRdb called clonotypes with MiXCR, one entry per CDR3 protein. Of 2 million or so distinct CDR3 sequences listed, 49% were seen once; the top ten hold approximately 2.1%. CDR1 is MNHEY, CDR2 SMNVEV, per germline (reference sequence). Trimming removed 2 bases from V and 0 bases from J, with 14 bases in between. CDR3 length: 17 residues. The chain couples TRBV27 to TRBJ2-1; D assignment may be TRBD1 or TRBD2 (5 bases each). What was sequenced was blood. The sequence came from a woman aged 40 to 50 in good health. DNA of the CDR3: TGTGCCAGCAGTTTAAGTCGAGGGACGGGCTCCTACAATGAGCAGTTCTTC. Residues: CASSLSRGTGSYNEQFF.